This note documents a single TCR beta chain sequence. Its antigen remains unidentified. Sequencing used immunoSEQ multiplex PCR; TCRdb keeps in-frame clones, though not all of them. There are tens of thousands of clones in the sample; around 87% occur only once, and roughly 1.6% lies in the top ten. The CDR3 has 14 residues. CDR1 SQVTM and CDR2 ANQGSEA come from the germline V gene. V gave up 5 bases and J gave up 1 base; unmatched junction bases: 7. The sample is drawn from a study of OX40 agonist ivuxolimab in advanced cancers. Study results and caveats: More expanded clones were seen, on average, in CD8+ T cells than in CD4+. At 0.1 to 3.0 mg/kg, CD4+ and CD8+ blood T cells expanded clonally by week 6.

The rearrangement joins TRBV29-1 to TRBJ1-1; 7 nucleotides align to TRBD1. The receptor comes from an adult with an advanced solid tumor such as melanoma, head and neck, liver or kidney cancer. The starting material was CD4+ or CD8+ T cells sorted from blood, obtained in a trial of the OX40 agonist ivuxolimab. Here the CDR3 reads CSVRPGQKNTEAFF. The CDR3 DNA is TGCAGCGTTCGACCGGGACAGAAGAACACTGAAGCTTTCTTT.